The 13 T cell receptor beta chains listed next were all sequenced from one sample in a study of control samples from healthy donors and cancer patients. Using immunoSEQ multiplex PCR, the repertoire was profiled, and TCRdb retains in-frame clones only, with some absent. The sample shows 120,000 or so clones, 92% of them seen only once. The sample consisted of PBMCs. These receptors all come from a man older than 75 with head and neck cancer.

CDR3 protein: CASSIQANQPQHF. The CDR3 DNA sequence: TGTGCCAGCAGCATACAGGCGAATCAGCCCCAGCATTTT. V gene TRBV7-2 combines with J gene TRBJ1-5; a possible D gene is TRBD1 (5 bases). Trimming took 5 bases from V and 4 from J, leaving 9 bases between them. The CDR3 is 13 residues long. CDR1 is SGHTA, CDR2 FQGNSA, per germline.

The V call is TRBV6-5, the J call TRBJ2-7; D uncertain. Germline CDR1 and CDR2: MNHEY and SVGAGI. The V end was cut by 4 bases, the J end by 2 bases, with 12 bases between. This CDR3 contains 14 residues. CDR3 in amino acids: CASSLSLQTYEQYF. The CDR3, as DNA: TGTGCCAGCAGTTTAAGCCTTCAGACCTACGAGCAGTACTTC.

The V gene is TRBV15, the J gene TRBJ2-7; the D is unclear. Trimming pared 0 bases from V and 2 bases from J, leaving 8 bases between. Germline CDR1 is LNHNV and CDR2 is YYDKDF (reference sequence). The CDR3 sequence is 14 residues long. DNA of the CDR3: TGTGCCACCAGCAGAGATAAAGGCCCCTACGAGCAGTACTTC. Its protein product is CATSRDKGPYEQYF.

The chain has TRBV14 and TRBJ1-3; D call uncertain. The V end lost 3 bases, the J end lost 0 bases, and 15 bases lay between the germline ends. Germline V CDR1 and CDR2: SGHDN, FVKESK. This CDR3 has 17 residues. CDR3 residues: CASSQLVGRSSGNTIYF. DNA of the CDR3: TGTGCCAGCAGCCAGCTAGTTGGACGCAGCTCTGGAAACACCATATATTTT.

The chain recombines TRBV7-4 with TRBJ2-7, with 10 nucleotides matching TRBD1. The CDR3 has 18 residues. Trimming took 4 bases from V and 5 from J; bases not matched to a gene: 17. The germline V gene encodes CDR1 SGHVT and CDR2 SQSDAQ. This chain's CDR3 is CASSSRGQGYSVCHEQYF. The CDR3 coding sequence is TGTGCCAGCAGCTCACGGGGACAGGGGTATTCAGTTTGCCACGAGCAGTACTTC.

The rearrangement uses TRBV5-3 and TRBJ1-3; tentatively, D is TRBD1 (6 bases). TRBV5-3 is an ORF; its function is uncertain. V dropped 9 bases and J dropped 0 bases, with 19 bases sitting between them. The CDR3 is 16 amino acids. CDR3 nucleotides: TGTGCCACATTAGCCGGGACACCGAGCTCTGGAAACACCATATATTTT. This encodes CATLAGTPSSGNTIYF.

V gene TRBV2 combines with J gene TRBJ1-5, with D maybe TRBD1 (5 bases). Germline CDR1 SNHLY, CDR2 FYNNEI. V was clipped by 7 bases and J by 3 bases, with 16 bases between them. CDR3 size: 15 residues. Here the CDR3 DNA reads TGTGCCAGCAAGGTTGGAGCGGGGCTCAATCAGCCCCAGCATTTT. Translation gives CASKVGAGLNQPQHF.

V usage is TRBV30 and J usage is TRBJ2-3, with D tentatively TRBD1 or TRBD2 (5 bases each). Germline V lookup: CDR1 GTSNPN, CDR2 SVGIG (reference sequence). V was pared by 8 bases and J by 5 bases, with 17 bases between. This CDR3 spans 13 amino acids. The chain's CDR3 is CARSMERGDTQYF. The CDR3 bases are TGTGCCCGTAGCATGGAGAGGGGAGATACGCAGTATTTT.

This chain joins TRBV19 and TRBJ2-1, with 9 bases that match TRBD1. This CDR3 region has 16 residues. With 5 bases clipped from V and 1 base from J, the junction kept 6 bases outside the gene matches. Germline-derived CDR1 and CDR2 are LNHDA and SQIVND (reference sequence). The CDR3 bases are TGTGCCAGTAGTCGAACCGGGACAGGGTCCTACAATGAGCAGTTCTTC. This encodes CASSRTGTGSYNEQFF.

This chain connects TRBV5-1 to TRBJ2-1, with D possibly TRBD1 on 6 matching bases. This CDR3 has 13 residues. The germline gives CDR1 SGHRS, CDR2 YFSETQ. V lost 7 bases, J lost 8 bases, and 16 bases lay in between. In nucleotides, the CDR3 is TGCGCCAGCCGAAGACAGGTTGGGGATGAGCAGTTCTTC. Translation gives CASRRQVGDEQFF.

V and J are TRBV10-3 and TRBJ1-4; D gene uncertain. Trimming took 10 bases from V and 0 from J, leaving 3 bases between them. The CDR3 has 11 residues. The germline CDR1 and CDR2 sequences are ENHRY and SYGVKD. This CDR3 is CASSTNEKLFF. CDR3 nucleotide sequence: TGTGCCAGCTCAACTAATGAAAAACTGTTTTTT.

This clone was seen a single time. The chain has TRBV25-1 and TRBJ1-2; D remains unclear. This CDR3 spans 13 amino acids. CDR1 is MGHDK and CDR2 is SYGVNS in the germline V gene. V lost 9 bases, J lost 8 bases, and 19 bases lay in between. CDR3 nucleotides: TGTGCCAGTAGTCCCGGCAGCACCTCGGGCTACACCTTC. Its translation: CASSPGSTSGYTF.

The rearrangement links TRBV18 to TRBJ2-3; 10 bases match TRBD2. Looked up from germline, CDR1 is KGHSH and CDR2 is LQKENI. With V trimmed by 6 bases and J by 0 bases, 9 bases remained unmatched. The CDR3 runs 17 residues. DNA for the CDR3: TGTGCCAGCTCCCGCCCTTCTAGCGGGGGAAGCACAGATACGCAGTATTTT. Amino acid sequence: CASSRPSSGGSTDTQYF.